This entry describes one TCR beta chain. This clone was counted only a few times. It lacks a known antigen. No base qualities exist here, and no much larger clone lies one base off it. Each collaborating institution followed its own protocols to collect whole blood in K2EDTA tubes. For TCRbeta analysis, collaborators shipped samples in one of three forms: frozen whole blood, isolated PBMCs, or DNA extracted from either of those sample types. The source of the sample is a study of blood T cell repertoires in COVID-19 (dated by TCRdb to between 2020 and 2021). Background for the entire study: Samples covering the acute and convalescent phases of COVID-19 were provided by collaborators in the United States, Italy and Spain. The material from the prospective study consisted of cDNA or gDNA derived from T cells, B-cell-depleted T cells, or PBMCs. Samples were obtained from the ongoing ImmuneRACE study (first 160 participants) and from over 1,000 subjects provided by 6 global collaborators. Where available, HLA class I and class II types were obtained from metadata supplied by the sample provider rather than from assay-based typing. The repertoires were released in a freely available public database intended as a resource for research on the immune response to SARS-CoV-2. Subjects who had been exposed to COVID-19, were actively infected with it, or had recovered from it provided the deeply sampled blood TCRbeta repertoires that made up the dataset. The sample metadata nearly always contained a de-identified subject ID, COVID-19 status, age in years and sex. Summary of the overall study and its limitations: How much clinical and demographic metadata was included differed by source and by participant, and the metadata was provided uncurated.

CDR1 and CDR2 are drawn from the germline V gene: SGHRS, YFSETQ. Trimming leaves V shorter by 4 bases and J shorter by 2 bases, with the junction holding 4 bases beyond the gene matches. Taken from cysteine to phenylalanine, the CDR3 has 15 residues. Just the 45-base CDR3 DNA is kept, in frame starting at base 1. TCRbeta CDR3 regions were amplified from genomic DNA using the immunoSEQ Assay, a bias-controlled multiplex PCR. The study's processing was this. The number of nucleated cells in each sample was estimated by amplification of reference gene primers within the assay. Sequence reads were collapsed and filtered to measure the absolute abundance of every unique TCRbeta CDR3 rearrangement. Productive Simpson clonality was computed per sample as the square root of Simpson's diversity index over productive rearrangements. TCRdb took over this immuneACCESS table, retaining in-frame rearrangements with V and J assigned. Such tables are incomplete; in checked studies, under half of the missing clones stem from an unresolved V gene, and the remainder is unexplained. V and J calls and clone size are those listed in that table; D and trimming were worked out from the DNA. Counted in this sample were about 140,000 clones; roughly four fifths of them appeared once. Approximately 4% of the sample is held by the ten biggest clonotypes.

The chain is assembled from TRBV5-1 and TRBJ2-3, and 10 bases in between align with TRBD1. The sequenced material came from peripheral blood. This sequence was found in a woman aged 55-75 years with acute or convalescent COVID-19. The DNA reads TGCGCCAGCAGCCAGGACAGGGGGGCCACAGATACGCAGTATTTT. Its coded protein is CASSQDRGATDTQYF. The entire variable domain, with the stretches around the CDR3 drawn from the reference TRBV5-1 and TRBJ2-3 proteins, is KAGVTQTPRYLIKTRGQQVTLSCSPISGHRSVSWYQQTPGQGLQFLFEYFSETQRNKGNFPGRFSGRQFSNSRSEMNVSTLELGDSALYLCASSQDRGATDTQYFGPGTRLTVL.